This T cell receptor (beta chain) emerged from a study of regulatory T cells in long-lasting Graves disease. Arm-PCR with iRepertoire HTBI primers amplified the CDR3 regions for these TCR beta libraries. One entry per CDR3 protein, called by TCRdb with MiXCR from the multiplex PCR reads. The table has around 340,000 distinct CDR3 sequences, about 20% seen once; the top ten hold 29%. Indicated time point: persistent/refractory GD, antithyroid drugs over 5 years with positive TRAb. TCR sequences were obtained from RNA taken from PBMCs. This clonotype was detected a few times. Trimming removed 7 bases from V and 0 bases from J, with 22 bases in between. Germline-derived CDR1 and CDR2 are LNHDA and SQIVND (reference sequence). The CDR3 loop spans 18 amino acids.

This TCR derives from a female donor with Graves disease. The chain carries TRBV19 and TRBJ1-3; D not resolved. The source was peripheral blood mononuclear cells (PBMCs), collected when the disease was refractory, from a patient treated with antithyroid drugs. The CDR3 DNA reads TGTGCCAGTACCTCCGCGGGTCCGGGCGCGCTCTCTGGAAACACCATATATTTT. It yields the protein CASTSAGPGALSGNTIYF.